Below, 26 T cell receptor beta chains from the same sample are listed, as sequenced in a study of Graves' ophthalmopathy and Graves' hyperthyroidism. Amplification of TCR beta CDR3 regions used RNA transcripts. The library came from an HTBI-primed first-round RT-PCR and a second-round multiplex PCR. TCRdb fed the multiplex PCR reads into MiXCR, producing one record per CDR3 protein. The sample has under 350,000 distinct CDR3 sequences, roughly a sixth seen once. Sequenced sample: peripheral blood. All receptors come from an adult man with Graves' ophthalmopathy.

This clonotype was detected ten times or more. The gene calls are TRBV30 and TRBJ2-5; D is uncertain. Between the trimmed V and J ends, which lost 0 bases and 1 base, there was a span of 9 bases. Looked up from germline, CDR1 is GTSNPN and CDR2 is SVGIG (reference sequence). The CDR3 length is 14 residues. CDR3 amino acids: CAWSVPQLQETQYF. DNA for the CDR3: TGTGCCTGGAGTGTACCGCAGCTCCAAGAGACCCAGTACTTC.

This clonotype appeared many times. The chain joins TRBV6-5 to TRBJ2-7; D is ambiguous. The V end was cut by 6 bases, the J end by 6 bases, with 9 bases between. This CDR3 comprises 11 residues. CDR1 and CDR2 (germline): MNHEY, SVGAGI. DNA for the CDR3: TGTGCCAGCAGAAAGTGGACCGAGCAGTACTTC. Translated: CASRKWTEQYF.

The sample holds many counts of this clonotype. DNA for the CDR3: TGCAGTGCTAGAGTGCCTAGTTCGGAGACCCAGTACTTC. This gives the protein CSARVPSSETQYF. The J gene is TRBJ2-5, the V gene TRBV20-1; no definite D call. The CDR3 runs to 13 residues. In germline, CDR1 is DFQATT, CDR2 SNEGSKA (reference sequence). The V and J ends lost 1 base and 5 bases respectively, with 11 bases between them.

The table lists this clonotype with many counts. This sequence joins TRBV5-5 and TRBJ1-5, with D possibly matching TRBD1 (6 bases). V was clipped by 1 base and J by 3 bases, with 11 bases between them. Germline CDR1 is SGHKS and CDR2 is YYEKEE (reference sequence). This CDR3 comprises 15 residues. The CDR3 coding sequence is TGTGCCAGCAGCTTGCGCACAGGGAACAATCAGCCCCAGCATTTT. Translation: CASSLRTGNNQPQHF.

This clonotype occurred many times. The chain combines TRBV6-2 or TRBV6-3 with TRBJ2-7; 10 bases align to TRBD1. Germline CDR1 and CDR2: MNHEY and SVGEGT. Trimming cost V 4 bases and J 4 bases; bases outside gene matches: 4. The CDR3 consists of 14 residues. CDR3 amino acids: CASSSTGGEYEQYF. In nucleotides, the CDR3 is TGTGCCAGCAGTTCGACAGGGGGCGAGTACGAGCAGTACTTC.

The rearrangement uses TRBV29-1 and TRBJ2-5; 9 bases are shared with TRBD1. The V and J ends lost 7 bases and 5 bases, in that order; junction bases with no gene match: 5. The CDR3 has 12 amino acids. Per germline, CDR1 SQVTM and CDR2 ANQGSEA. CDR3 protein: CSATGGAETQYF. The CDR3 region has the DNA TGCAGCGCTACAGGGGGCGCGGAGACCCAGTACTTC.

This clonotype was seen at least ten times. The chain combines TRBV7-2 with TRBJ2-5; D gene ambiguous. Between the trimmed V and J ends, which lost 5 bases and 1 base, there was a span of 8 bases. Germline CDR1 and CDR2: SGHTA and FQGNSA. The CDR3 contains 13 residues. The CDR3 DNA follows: TGTGCCAGCAGCGTTGCCCTCCAAGAGACCCAGTACTTC. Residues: CASSVALQETQYF. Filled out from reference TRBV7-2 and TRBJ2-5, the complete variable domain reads GAGVSQSPSNKVTEKGKDVELRCDPISGHTALYWYRQSLGQGLEFLIYFQGNSAPDKSGLPSDRFSAERTGGSVSTLTIQRTQQEDSAVYLCASSVALQETQYFGPGTRLLVL.

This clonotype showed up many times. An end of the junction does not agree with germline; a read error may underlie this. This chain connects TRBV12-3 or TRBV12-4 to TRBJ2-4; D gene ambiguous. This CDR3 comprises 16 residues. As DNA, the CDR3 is TGTGCCAGCAGTTTTAATGAGGCTATTGCCAAAAGCATTCAGTACTTC. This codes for CASSFNEAIAKSIQYF.

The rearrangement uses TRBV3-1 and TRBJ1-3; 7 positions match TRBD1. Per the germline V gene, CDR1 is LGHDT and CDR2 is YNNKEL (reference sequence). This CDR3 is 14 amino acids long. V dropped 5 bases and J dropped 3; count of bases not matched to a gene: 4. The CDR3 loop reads CASSEQGSGNTIYF. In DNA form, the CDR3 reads TGTGCCAGCAGCGAACAGGGGAGTGGAAACACCATATATTTT.

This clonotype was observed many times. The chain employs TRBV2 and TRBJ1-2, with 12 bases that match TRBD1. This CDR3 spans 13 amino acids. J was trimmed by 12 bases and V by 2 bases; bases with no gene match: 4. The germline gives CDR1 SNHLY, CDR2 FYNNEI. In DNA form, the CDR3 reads TGTGCCAGCAGTGAAAGGGACAGGGGGCTAAACACCTTC. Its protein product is CASSERDRGLNTF.

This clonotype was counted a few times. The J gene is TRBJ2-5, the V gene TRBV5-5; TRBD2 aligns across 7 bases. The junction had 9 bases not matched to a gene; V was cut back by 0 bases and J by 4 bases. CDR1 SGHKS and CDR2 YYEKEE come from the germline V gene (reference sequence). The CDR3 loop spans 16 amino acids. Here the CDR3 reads CASSLVGEGHGETQYF. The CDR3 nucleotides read TGTGCCAGCAGCTTGGTGGGGGAGGGTCACGGAGAGACCCAGTACTTC.

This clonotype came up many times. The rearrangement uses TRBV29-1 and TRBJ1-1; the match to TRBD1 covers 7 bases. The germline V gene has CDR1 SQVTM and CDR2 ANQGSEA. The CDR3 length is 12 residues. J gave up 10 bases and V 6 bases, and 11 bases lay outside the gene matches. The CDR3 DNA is TGCAGCGTCGGAACACAGGGGTCGCGAGCTTTCTTT. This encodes CSVGTQGSRAFF.

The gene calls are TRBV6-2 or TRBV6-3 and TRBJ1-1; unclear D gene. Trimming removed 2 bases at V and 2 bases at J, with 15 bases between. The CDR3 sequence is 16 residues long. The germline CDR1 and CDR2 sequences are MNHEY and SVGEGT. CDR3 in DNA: TGTGCCAGCAGTTACGAGATAGTCAGTGTCAACACTGAAGCTTTCTTT. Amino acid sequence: CASSYEIVSVNTEAFF.

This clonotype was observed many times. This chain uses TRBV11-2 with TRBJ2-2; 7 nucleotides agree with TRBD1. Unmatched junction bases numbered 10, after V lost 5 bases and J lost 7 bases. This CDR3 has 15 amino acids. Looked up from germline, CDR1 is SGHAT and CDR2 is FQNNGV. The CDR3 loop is CASSIGTVRDGELFF. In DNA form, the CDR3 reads TGTGCCAGCAGCATAGGGACAGTCAGAGACGGGGAGCTGTTTTTT.

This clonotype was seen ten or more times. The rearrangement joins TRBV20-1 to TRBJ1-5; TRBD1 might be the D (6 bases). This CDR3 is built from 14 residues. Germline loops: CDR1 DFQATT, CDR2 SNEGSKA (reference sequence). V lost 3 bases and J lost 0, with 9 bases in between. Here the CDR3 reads CSARGAYSNQPQHF. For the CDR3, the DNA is TGCAGTGCTAGGGGGGCATATAGCAATCAGCCCCAGCATTTT.

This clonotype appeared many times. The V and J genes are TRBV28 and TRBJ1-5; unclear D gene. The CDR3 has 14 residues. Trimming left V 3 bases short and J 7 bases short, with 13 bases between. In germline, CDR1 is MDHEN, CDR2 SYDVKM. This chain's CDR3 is CASSFGEGWQPQHF. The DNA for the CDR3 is TGTGCCAGCAGTTTTGGGGAGGGTTGGCAGCCCCAGCATTTT.

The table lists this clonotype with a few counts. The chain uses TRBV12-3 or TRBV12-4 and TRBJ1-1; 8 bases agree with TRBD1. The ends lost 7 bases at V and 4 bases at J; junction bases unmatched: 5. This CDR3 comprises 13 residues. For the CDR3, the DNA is TGTGCCAGCACTTTCACAGGGGGCACTGAAGCTTTCTTT. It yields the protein CASTFTGGTEAFF.

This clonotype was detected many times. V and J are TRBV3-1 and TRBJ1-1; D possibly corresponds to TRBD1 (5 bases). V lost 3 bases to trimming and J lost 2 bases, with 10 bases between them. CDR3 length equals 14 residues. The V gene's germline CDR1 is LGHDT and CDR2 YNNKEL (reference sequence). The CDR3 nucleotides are TGTGCCAGCAGCCATGCAGACAGAAACACTGAAGCTTTCTTT. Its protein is CASSHADRNTEAFF.

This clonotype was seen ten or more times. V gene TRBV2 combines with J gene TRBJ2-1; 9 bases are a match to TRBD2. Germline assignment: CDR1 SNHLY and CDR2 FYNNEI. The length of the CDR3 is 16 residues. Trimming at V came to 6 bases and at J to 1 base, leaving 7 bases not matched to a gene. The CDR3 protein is CASSAGTSRSYNEQFF. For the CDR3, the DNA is TGTGCCAGCAGCGCCGGGACTAGCCGTTCCTACAATGAGCAGTTCTTC. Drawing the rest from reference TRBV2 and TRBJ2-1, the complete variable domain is EPEVTQTPSHQVTQMGQEVILRCVPISNHLYFYWYRQILGQKVEFLVSFYNNEISEKSEIFDDQFSVERPDGSNFTLKIRSTKLEDSAMYFCASSAGTSRSYNEQFFGPGTRLTVL.

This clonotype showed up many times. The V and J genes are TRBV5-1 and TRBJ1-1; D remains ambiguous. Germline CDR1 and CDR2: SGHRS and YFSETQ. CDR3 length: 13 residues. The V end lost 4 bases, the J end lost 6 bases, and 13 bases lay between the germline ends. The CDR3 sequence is CASSPRTSAEAFF. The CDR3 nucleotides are TGCGCCAGCAGCCCCCGGACTAGCGCTGAAGCTTTCTTT.

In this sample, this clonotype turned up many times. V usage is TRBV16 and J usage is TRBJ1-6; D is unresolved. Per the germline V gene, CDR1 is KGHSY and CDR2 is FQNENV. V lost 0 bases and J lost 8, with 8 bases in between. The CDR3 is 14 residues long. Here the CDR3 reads CASSQSEGYSPLHF. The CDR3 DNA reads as TGTGCCAGCAGCCAATCGGAGGGCTATTCACCCCTCCACTTT.

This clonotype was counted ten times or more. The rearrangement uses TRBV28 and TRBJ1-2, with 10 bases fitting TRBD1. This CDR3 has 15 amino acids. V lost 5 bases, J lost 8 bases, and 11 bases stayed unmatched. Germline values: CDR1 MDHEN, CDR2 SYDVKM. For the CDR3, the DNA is TGTGCCAGCAGTCCCCCCGGGACAGGGGCTTCGGGCTACACCTTC. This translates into CASSPPGTGASGYTF.

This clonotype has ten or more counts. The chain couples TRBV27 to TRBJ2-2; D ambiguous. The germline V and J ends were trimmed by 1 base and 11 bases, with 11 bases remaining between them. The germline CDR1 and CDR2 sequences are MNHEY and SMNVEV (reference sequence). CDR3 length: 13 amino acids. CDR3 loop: CASSLWETSELFF. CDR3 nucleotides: TGTGCCAGCAGTTTATGGGAAACGAGCGAGCTGTTTTTT.

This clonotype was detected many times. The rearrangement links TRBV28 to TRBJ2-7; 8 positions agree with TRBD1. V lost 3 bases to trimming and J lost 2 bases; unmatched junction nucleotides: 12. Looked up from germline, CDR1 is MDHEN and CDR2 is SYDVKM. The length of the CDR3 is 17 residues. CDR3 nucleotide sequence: TGTGCCAGCAGTTTGAGCTTTGGGGACAGGAAACCCTACGAGCAGTACTTC. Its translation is CASSLSFGDRKPYEQYF.

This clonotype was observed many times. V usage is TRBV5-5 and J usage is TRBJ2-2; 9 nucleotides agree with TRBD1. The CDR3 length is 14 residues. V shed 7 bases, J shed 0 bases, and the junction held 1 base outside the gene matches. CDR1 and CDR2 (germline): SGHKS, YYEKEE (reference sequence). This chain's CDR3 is CASWTGANTGELFF. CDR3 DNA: TGTGCCAGCTGGACAGGGGCGAACACCGGGGAGCTGTTTTTT. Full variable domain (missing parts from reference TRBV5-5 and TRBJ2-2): DAGVTQSPTHLIKTRGQQVTLRCSPISGHKSVSWYQQVLGQGPQFIFQYYEKEERGRGNFPDRFSARQFPNYSSELNVNALLLGDSALYLCASWTGANTGELFFGEGSRLTVL.

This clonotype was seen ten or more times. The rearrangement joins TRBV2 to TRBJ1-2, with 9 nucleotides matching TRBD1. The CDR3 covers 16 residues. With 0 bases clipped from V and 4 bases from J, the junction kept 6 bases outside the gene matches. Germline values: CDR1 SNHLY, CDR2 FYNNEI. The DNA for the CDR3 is TGTGCCAGCAGTGAAGCGCTTCGGGACAGGGCCTATGGCTACACCTTC. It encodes CASSEALRDRAYGYTF.